One and the same sample provided the 19 T cell receptor beta chains below, sequenced in a study of blood T cell repertoires in COVID-19. Repertoires were generated with immunoSEQ multiplex PCR, while TCRdb's copy carries only in-frame clones and drops some. The sample gives fewer than 65,000 clones, around 85% of which show up once; about 17% is in the top ten. The sequenced material came from peripheral blood. The receptors come from a human donor in a cohort sampled during active COVID-19.

This chain links TRBV7-3 with TRBJ1-1; D may be TRBD1 (6 bases). V dropped 6 bases and J dropped 3 bases, with 14 bases sitting between them. CDR1 SGHTA and CDR2 FQGTGA come from the germline V gene. The CDR3 has 14 residues. In DNA form, the CDR3 reads TGTGCCAGCAGAAAAAGAGGGGGAGACACTGAAGCTTTCTTT. This codes for CASRKRGGDTEAFF.

CDR3 bases: TGCGCCAGCACGGGACAGAATAACAATGAGCAGTTCTTC. Protein: CASTGQNNNEQFF. This chain connects TRBV10-2 to TRBJ2-1; 7 positions match TRBD1. CDR1 and CDR2 from the germline V gene are WSHSY and SAAADI. With 7 bases clipped from V and 5 bases from J, the junction kept 5 bases outside the gene matches. CDR3 length: 13 amino acids.

For the CDR3, the DNA is TGTGCCAGTAGTTCTCCGGGGGACTCCCGGTGGGCCCAGTACTTC. This encodes CASSSPGDSRWAQYF. The chain links TRBV19 to TRBJ2-5, with D possibly TRBD2 on 6 matching bases. Trimming left V 5 bases short and J 9 bases short, with 22 bases between. Germline V gene lookup returns CDR1 LNHDA and CDR2 SQIVND (reference sequence). CDR3 length: 15 residues.

The chain couples TRBV24-1 to TRBJ2-1; D might be TRBD2 (6 bases). This CDR3 contains 16 residues. Trimming pared 2 bases from V and 4 bases from J, leaving 14 bases between. CDR1 is KGHDR and CDR2 is SFDVKD in the germline V gene. The CDR3 DNA sequence: TGTGCCACCAGTGATTCGGTAGCGGCGAGTTACAATGAGCAGTTCTTC. It codes for CATSDSVAASYNEQFF.

For the CDR3, the DNA is TGTGCCAGCAGCCACCTCGGGGGGGCTTACAATGAGCAGTTCTTC. Amino acid sequence: CASSHLGGAYNEQFF. This rearrangement joins TRBV14 to TRBJ2-1; 8 nucleotides agree with TRBD2. The CDR3 sequence is 15 residues long. CDR1 is SGHDN and CDR2 is FVKESK in the germline V gene. V shed 3 bases and J 4 bases; nucleotides not matched to a gene: 5.

This clone has just one count. This rearrangement joins TRBV6-5 to TRBJ2-1; 10 bases map to TRBD2. Germline V CDR1 and CDR2: MNHEY, SVGAGI. The V gene end was trimmed by 6 bases and the J gene end by 4 bases; junction bases not matched to a gene: 6. The CDR3 spans 15 residues. CDR3 sequence: CASSPVAGGYNEQFF. For the CDR3, the DNA is TGTGCCAGCAGCCCCGTAGCGGGGGGTTACAATGAGCAGTTCTTC.

The rearrangement links TRBV7-2 to TRBJ1-5, with D maybe TRBD1 (5 bases). Germline loops: CDR1 SGHTA, CDR2 FQGNSA. V was clipped by 5 bases and J by 3 bases, with 14 bases between them. This CDR3 contains 15 residues. CDR3 loop: CASSPWGGTNQPQHF. The CDR3 bases are TGTGCCAGCAGCCCCTGGGGGGGGACCAATCAGCCCCAGCATTTT.

This sequence joins TRBV27 and TRBJ1-2, with 9 bases that match TRBD1. The ends lost 2 bases at V and 8 bases at J; junction bases unmatched: 6. CDR3 size: 14 residues. Germline V CDR1 and CDR2: MNHEY, SMNVEV (reference sequence). The CDR3 DNA is TGTGCCAGCAGTTTAACAGGGGGCGCGGGAGGCTACACCTTC. This encodes CASSLTGGAGGYTF.

CDR3 in amino acids: CATRWSGTTYEQYF. CDR3 in DNA: TGTGCCACCCGGTGGAGCGGAACAACCTACGAGCAGTACTTC. This chain links TRBV19 with TRBJ2-7, with D possibly matching TRBD2 (5 bases). CDR3 length: 14 residues. Trimming stripped 10 bases from V and 2 bases from J, with 18 bases between. Germline V gene data show CDR1 as LNHDA and CDR2 as SQIVND (reference sequence).

This clone was observed a few times. CDR3 sequence reads: CASSVGIGGAGTEAFF. The CDR3 coding sequence is TGTGCCAGCAGCGTAGGAATTGGAGGGGCTGGGACTGAAGCTTTCTTT. The chain joins TRBV9 to TRBJ1-1; D may be TRBD1 (5 bases). In germline, CDR1 is SGDLS, CDR2 YYNGEE. The CDR3 extends over 16 amino acids. Between the trimmed V and J ends, which lost 0 bases and 5 bases, there was a span of 17 bases.

This clone was recorded once. V gene TRBV10-2 combines with J gene TRBJ2-7; 7 positions agree with TRBD1. CDR3 length: 13 amino acids. Germline V CDR1 and CDR2: WSHSY, SAAADI. V dropped 8 bases and J dropped 0; count of bases not matched to a gene: 4. The CDR3 sequence is CASRQGSSYEQYF. The CDR3 DNA is TGCGCCAGCCGACAGGGTAGCTCCTACGAGCAGTACTTC.

The chain links TRBV19 to TRBJ1-5, with TRBD1 as a possible D gene (5 bases). V was pared by 3 bases and J by 10 bases, with 19 bases between. Germline V lookup: CDR1 LNHDA, CDR2 SQIVND (reference sequence). The CDR3 has 15 amino acids. The CDR3 protein is CASSIGGAPYEPQHF. CDR3 nucleotides: TGTGCCAGTAGTATTGGAGGGGCCCCTTATGAACCCCAGCATTTT.

J is TRBJ2-1 and V is TRBV10-3; 12 bases agree with TRBD2. V was pared by 3 bases and J by 8 bases, with 8 bases of the junction left unmatched. Germline V CDR1 and CDR2: ENHRY, SYGVKD. The CDR3 has 16 residues. For the CDR3, the DNA is TGTGCCATCAGTGACCCTAGCGGGGGGGCCGGGGATGAGCAGTTCTTC. Protein: CAISDPSGGAGDEQFF.

This sequence joins TRBV5-1 and TRBJ2-1, with 14 bases fitting TRBD2. Losses at the gene ends were 4 bases for V and 2 bases for J; bases not matched to a gene: 5. Germline-derived CDR1 and CDR2 are SGHRS and YFSETQ. This CDR3 region has 17 residues. The CDR3 loop reads CASSGRLAGGPYNEQFF. The CDR3 DNA reads TGCGCCAGCAGCGGACGACTAGCGGGGGGGCCCTACAATGAGCAGTTCTTC.

The chain carries TRBV7-2 and TRBJ2-1, with 12 bases identical to TRBD2. Germline V gives CDR1 SGHTA, CDR2 FQGNSA. J was trimmed by 1 base and V by 5 bases; bases with no gene match: 9. This CDR3 spans 18 amino acids. The CDR3 protein is CASSLSSSGGASYNEQFF. CDR3 sequence (DNA): TGTGCCAGCAGCCTATCGTCTAGCGGGGGGGCTTCCTACAATGAGCAGTTCTTC.

The rearrangement joins TRBV6-5 to TRBJ2-5; D ambiguous. Trimming cost V 7 bases and J 5 bases, with 14 bases left between them. CDR1 is MNHEY and CDR2 is SVGAGI in the germline V gene. This CDR3 has 13 residues. The CDR3 DNA reads TGTGCCAGCACCCCTGACGTGGGCGAGACCCAGTACTTC. Translating it yields CASTPDVGETQYF.

The genes are TRBV4-2 and TRBJ1-1; 8 bases agree with TRBD1. The CDR3 is 15 amino acids. The germline CDR1 and CDR2 sequences are LGHNA and YNFKEQ. J lost 4 bases, V lost 0 bases, and 4 bases had no gene match. The CDR3 coding sequence is TGTGCCAGCAGCCAAGATTCCAGGGGGCTCACTGAAGCTTTCTTT. Translating it yields CASSQDSRGLTEAFF.

J is TRBJ1-6 and V is TRBV3-1 (or the pseudogene TRBV3-2), with unresolved D. The CDR3 extends over 14 amino acids. The germline gives CDR1 LGHDT, CDR2 YNNKEL (reference sequence). Trimming removed 0 bases at V and 7 bases at J, with 7 bases between. The CDR3 nucleotides are TGTGCCAGCAGCCAAGAAACAGAGAATTCACCCCTCCACTTT. It codes for CASSQETENSPLHF.

V is TRBV4-3 and J is TRBJ1-4, with 8 bases matching TRBD1. The CDR3 consists of 15 residues. V lost 1 base to trimming and J lost 5 bases; unmatched junction nucleotides: 3. Germline lookup yields CDR1 LGHNA and CDR2 YSLEER. CDR3: CASSQGTGLNEKLFF. The CDR3, as DNA: TGCGCCAGCAGCCAAGGGACAGGGTTGAATGAAAAACTGTTTTTT.